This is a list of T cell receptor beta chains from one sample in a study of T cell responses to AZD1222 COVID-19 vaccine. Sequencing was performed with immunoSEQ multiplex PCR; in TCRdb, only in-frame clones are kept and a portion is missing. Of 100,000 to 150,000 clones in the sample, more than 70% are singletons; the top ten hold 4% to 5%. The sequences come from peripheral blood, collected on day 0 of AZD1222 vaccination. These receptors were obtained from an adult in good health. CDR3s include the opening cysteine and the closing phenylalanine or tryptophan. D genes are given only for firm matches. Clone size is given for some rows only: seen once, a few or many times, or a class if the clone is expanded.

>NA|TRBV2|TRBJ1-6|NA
CASSQGDNSPLHF
TGTGCCAGTTCACAGGGAGATAATTCACCCCTCCACTTT
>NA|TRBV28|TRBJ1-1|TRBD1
CASSSPRGTGTNTEAFF
TGTGCCAGCAGTTCCCCTAGGGGGACAGGCACGAACACTGAAGCTTTCTTT
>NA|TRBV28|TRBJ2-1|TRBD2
CASSAAPGLENNEQFF
TGTGCCAGCAGTGCGGCGCCGGGACTAGAGAACAATGAGCAGTTCTTC
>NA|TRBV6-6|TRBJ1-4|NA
CASIIRKGANEKLFF
TGTGCCAGCATAATAAGGAAGGGGGCTAATGAAAAACTGTTTTTT
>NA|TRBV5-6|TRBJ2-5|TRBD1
CASSFDRGSETQYF
TGTGCCAGCAGCTTCGACAGGGGATCAGAGACCCAGTACTTC
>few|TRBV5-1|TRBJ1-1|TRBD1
CASSAGTGMLNTEAFF
TGCGCCAGCAGCGCGGGGACAGGGATGTTGAACACTGAAGCTTTCTTT
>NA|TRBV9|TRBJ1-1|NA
CASSTHTDTEAFF
TGTGCCAGCAGCACGCACACGGACACTGAAGCTTTCTTT
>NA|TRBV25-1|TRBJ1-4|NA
CASKDNEKLFF
TGTGCCAGCAAGGATAATGAAAAACTGTTTTTT
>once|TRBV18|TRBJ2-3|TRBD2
CASSPGSGTPTDTQYF
TGTGCCAGCTCTCCCGGTAGCGGGACCCCCACAGATACGCAGTATTTT
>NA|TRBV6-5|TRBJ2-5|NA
CASRFTGRETQYF
TGTGCCAGCAGATTCACGGGAAGGGAGACCCAGTACTTC
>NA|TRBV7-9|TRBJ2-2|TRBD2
CASSSPPGLAGEIGELFF
TGTGCCAGCAGCTCGCCCCCGGGACTAGCGGGAGAGATCGGGGAGCTGTTTTTT
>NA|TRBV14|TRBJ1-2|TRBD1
CASSQIRQGSIRGYTF
TGTGCCAGCAGCCAAATCCGACAGGGCAGTATACGTGGCTACACCTTC
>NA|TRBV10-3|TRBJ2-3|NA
CAISGDIDTQYF
TGTGCCATCAGTGGGGATATAGATACGCAGTATTTT
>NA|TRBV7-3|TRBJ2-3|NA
CASSHGGGDTQYF
TGTGCCAGCAGCCACGGAGGAGGAGATACGCAGTATTTT
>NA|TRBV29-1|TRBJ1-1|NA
CSALVAGGYTEAFF
TGCAGCGCCCTGGTGGCAGGAGGGTACACTGAAGCTTTCTTT
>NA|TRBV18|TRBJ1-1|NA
CASSRDGNTEAFF
TGTGCCAGCTCCCGGGACGGGAACACTGAAGCTTTCTTT
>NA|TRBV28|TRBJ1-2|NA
CASISDGRAPYGYTF
TGTGCCAGCATTTCGGACGGAAGAGCACCCTATGGCTACACCTTC
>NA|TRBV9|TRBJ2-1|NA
CASSVLQSVVNEQFF
TGTGCCAGCAGCGTCCTCCAGTCTGTTGTAAATGAGCAGTTCTTC
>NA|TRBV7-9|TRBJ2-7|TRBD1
CASSSGTGNYEQYF
TGTGCCAGCAGCTCGGGGACAGGGAACTACGAGCAGTACTTC
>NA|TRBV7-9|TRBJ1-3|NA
CASSLLGVSGNTIYF
TGTGCCAGCAGCTTGTTAGGGGTATCTGGAAACACCATATATTTT
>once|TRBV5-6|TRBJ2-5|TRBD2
CASSRGLAGRETQYF
TGTGCCAGCAGCAGAGGACTAGCGGGGCGAGAGACCCAGTACTTC
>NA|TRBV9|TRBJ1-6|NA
CASSVIQDQDSPLHF
TGTGCCAGCAGCGTAATACAGGACCAGGATTCACCCCTCCACTTT
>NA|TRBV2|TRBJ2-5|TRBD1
CAGGQGEETQYF
TGTGCCGGAGGACAGGGGGAAGAGACCCAGTACTTC
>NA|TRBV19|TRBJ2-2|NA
CASSPKGGNRLTGELFF
TGTGCCAGTAGTCCAAAAGGGGGGAACAGACTAACCGGGGAGCTGTTTTTT
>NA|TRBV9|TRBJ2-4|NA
CASSTSMAGRNIQYF
TGTGCCAGCAGCACCTCAATGGCAGGGAGGAACATTCAGTACTTC
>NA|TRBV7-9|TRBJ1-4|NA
CASSLITNEKLFF
TGTGCCAGCAGCTTAATAACTAATGAAAAACTGTTTTTT
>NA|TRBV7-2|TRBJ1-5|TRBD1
CASSFAGQGVQPQHF
TGTGCCAGCAGCTTTGCGGGACAGGGTGTTCAGCCCCAGCATTTT
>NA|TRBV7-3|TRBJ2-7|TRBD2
CASSRAGTSGGFSYEQYF
TGTGCCAGCAGCCGAGCCGGGACTAGCGGGGGATTCTCCTACGAGCAGTACTTC
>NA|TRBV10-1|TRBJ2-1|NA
CASSEGQVPYNEQFF
TGCGCCAGCAGTGAAGGCCAGGTCCCGTACAATGAGCAGTTCTTC
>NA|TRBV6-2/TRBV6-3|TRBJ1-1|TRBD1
CASSFRSGGPMNTEAFF
TGTGCCAGCAGTTTTCGGTCAGGGGGCCCGATGAACACTGAAGCTTTCTTT
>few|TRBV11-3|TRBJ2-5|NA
CASSPGRRQSQETQYF
TGTGCCAGCAGCCCTGGACGGAGACAGAGCCAAGAGACCCAGTACTTC
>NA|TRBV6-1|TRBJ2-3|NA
CASSEAGVGDTQYF
TGTGCCAGCAGTGAGGCAGGGGTGGGAGATACGCAGTATTTT
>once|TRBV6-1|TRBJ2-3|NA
CASSDRPTDTQYF
TGTGCCAGCAGTGACAGGCCCACAGATACGCAGTATTTT
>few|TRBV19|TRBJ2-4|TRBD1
CATTRTGSSNLAKNIQYF
TGTGCCACCACCAGGACAGGGTCGAGCAATTTAGCCAAAAACATTCAGTACTTC
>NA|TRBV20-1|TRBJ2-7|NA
CSAGPGEQYF
TGCAGTGCTGGCCCTGGGGAGCAGTACTTC
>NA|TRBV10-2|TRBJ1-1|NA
CASSEFEGFTEAFF
TGCGCCAGCAGTGAGTTTGAGGGTTTCACTGAAGCTTTCTTT
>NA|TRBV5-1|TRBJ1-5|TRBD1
CASSLQGNQPQHF
TGCGCCAGCAGCTTACAGGGGAATCAGCCCCAGCATTTT
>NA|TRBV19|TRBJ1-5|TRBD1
CASSMEQGDQPQHF
TGTGCCAGTAGTATGGAACAGGGGGACCAGCCCCAGCATTTT
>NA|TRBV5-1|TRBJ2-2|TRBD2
CASSIGSSGGNTGELFF
TGCGCCAGCAGCATTGGCAGTAGCGGGGGGAACACCGGGGAGCTGTTTTTT
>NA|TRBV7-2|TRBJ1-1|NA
CASSLINRAEAFF
TGTGCCAGCAGCTTAATAAACAGGGCTGAAGCTTTCTTT
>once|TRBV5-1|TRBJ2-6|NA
CASGEGATGANVLTF
TGCGCCAGCGGGGAGGGGGCGACCGGGGCCAACGTCCTGACTTTC
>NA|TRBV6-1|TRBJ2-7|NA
CASAGGSYEQYF
TGTGCCAGCGCTGGGGGGTCCTACGAGCAGTACTTC
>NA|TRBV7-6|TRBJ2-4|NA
CASSSGRGGKNIQYF
TGTGCCAGCAGCTCGGGCAGGGGGGGCAAAAACATTCAGTACTTC
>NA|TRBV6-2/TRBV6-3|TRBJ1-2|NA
CASSYRPQGNYGYTF
TGTGCCAGCAGTTACAGGCCCCAGGGTAACTATGGCTACACCTTC
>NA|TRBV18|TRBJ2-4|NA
CASSQSTGNENIQYF
TGTGCCAGCTCACAATCAACAGGGAACGAAAACATTCAGTACTTC
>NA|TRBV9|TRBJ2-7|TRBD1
CASTQGTGGTYEQYF
TGTGCCAGTACGCAGGGGACAGGGGGAACCTACGAGCAGTACTTC
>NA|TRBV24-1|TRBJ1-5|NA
CATSGGRGNQPQHF
TGTGCCACCAGTGGGGGCAGGGGAAATCAGCCCCAGCATTTT
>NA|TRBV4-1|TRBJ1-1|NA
CASSQGLLNTEAFF
TGCGCCAGCAGCCAGGGGTTGCTGAACACTGAAGCTTTCTTT